This T cell receptor beta chain was captured by sequencing in a study of cytomegalovirus exposure and HLA in healthy donors. The PCR contained 60 Vbeta and 13 Jbeta primers. TCRdb's table, derived via immunoSEQ multiplex PCR, lists solely in-frame clones and lacks some. The listing contains some 200,000 clones. Per germline, CDR1 SGHKS and CDR2 YYEKEE (reference sequence). This CDR3 is 14 amino acids long. The trim removed 1 base at V and 6 bases at J, leaving 4 bases unmatched. Sample: PBMCs. The rearrangement joins TRBV5-5 to TRBJ1-5, with 7 bases matching TRBD1. The TCR was taken from a boy aged 5-17 years in good health and CMV-seronegative. The DNA of the CDR3 is TGTGCCAGCAGCTTGTCGGCAGGGGGTCAGCCCCAGCATTTT. Its translation: CASSLSAGGQPQHF.